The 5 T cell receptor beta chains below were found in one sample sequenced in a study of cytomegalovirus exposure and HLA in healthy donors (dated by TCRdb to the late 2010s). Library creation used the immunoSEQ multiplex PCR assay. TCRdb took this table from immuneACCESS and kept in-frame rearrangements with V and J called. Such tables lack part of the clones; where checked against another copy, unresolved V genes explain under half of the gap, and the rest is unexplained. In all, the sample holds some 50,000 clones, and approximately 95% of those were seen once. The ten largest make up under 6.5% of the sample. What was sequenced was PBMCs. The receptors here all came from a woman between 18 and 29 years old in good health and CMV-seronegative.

CDR3 residues: CSAVPGLAPDTQYF. The CDR3 coding sequence is TGCAGCGCCGTCCCGGGACTAGCGCCAGATACGCAGTATTTT. The chain employs TRBV29-1 and TRBJ2-3, with 10 bases aligning to TRBD2. The trim removed 7 bases at V and 4 bases at J, leaving 8 bases unmatched. Germline V lookup: CDR1 SQVTM, CDR2 ANQGSEA. The CDR3 runs 14 residues.

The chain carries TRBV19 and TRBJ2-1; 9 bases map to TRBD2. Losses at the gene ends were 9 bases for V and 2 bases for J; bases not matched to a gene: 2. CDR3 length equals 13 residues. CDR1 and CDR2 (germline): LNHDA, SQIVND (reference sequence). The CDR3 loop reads CASGTSPYNEQFF. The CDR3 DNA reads TGTGCCAGCGGGACTAGCCCCTACAATGAGCAGTTCTTC. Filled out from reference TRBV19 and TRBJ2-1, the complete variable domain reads DGGITQSPKYLFRKEGQNVTLSCEQNLNHDAMYWYRQDPGQGLRLIYYSQIVNDFQKGDIAEGYSVSREKKESFPLTVTSAQKNPTAFYLCASGTSPYNEQFFGPGTRLTVL.

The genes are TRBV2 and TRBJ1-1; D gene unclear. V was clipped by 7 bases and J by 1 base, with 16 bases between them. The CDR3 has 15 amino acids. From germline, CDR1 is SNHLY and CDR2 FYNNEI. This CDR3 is CASIKALFGNTEAFF. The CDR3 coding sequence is TGTGCCAGCATAAAAGCGCTTTTTGGGAACACTGAAGCTTTCTTT.

The CDR3 region is CASSLKFPGPSYEQYF. The CDR3 coding sequence is TGTGCCAGCAGCTTAAAATTCCCAGGTCCTTCCTACGAGCAGTACTTC. The chain has TRBV7-6 and TRBJ2-7, with unresolved D. The CDR3 is 16 residues long. Germline CDR1 and CDR2: SGHVS and FNYEAQ. The V and J ends lost 2 bases and 1 base respectively, with 15 bases between them.

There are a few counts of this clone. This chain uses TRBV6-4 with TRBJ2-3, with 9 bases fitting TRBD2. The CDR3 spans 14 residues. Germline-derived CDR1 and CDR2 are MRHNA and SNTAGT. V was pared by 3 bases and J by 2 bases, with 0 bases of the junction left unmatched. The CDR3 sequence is CASSEGLATDTQYF. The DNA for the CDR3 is TGTGCCAGCAGTGAGGGACTAGCCACAGATACGCAGTATTTT.